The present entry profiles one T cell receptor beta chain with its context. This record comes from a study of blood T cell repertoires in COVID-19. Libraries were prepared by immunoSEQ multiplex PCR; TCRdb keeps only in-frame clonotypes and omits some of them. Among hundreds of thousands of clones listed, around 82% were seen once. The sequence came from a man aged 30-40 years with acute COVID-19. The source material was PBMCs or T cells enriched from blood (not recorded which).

CDR3 loop: CASSPNRGVSPAAFF. In nucleotides, the CDR3 is TGTGCCAGCAGCCCCAACAGGGGGGTGTCTCCGGCTGCTTTCTTT. This sequence joins TRBV28 and TRBJ1-1; 8 bases are shared with TRBD1. There are 15 residues in the CDR3. The germline gives CDR1 MDHEN, CDR2 SYDVKM. J was trimmed by 11 bases and V by 6 bases; bases with no gene match: 17.